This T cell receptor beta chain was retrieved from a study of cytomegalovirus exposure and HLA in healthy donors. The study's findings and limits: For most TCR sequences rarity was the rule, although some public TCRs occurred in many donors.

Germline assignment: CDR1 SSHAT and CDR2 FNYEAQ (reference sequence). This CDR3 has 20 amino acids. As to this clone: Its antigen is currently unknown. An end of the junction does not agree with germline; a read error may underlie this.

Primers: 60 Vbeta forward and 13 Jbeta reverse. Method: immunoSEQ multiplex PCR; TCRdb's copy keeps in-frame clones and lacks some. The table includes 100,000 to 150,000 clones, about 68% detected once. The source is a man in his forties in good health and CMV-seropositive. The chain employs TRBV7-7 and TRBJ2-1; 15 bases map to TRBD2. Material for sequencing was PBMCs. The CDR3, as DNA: TGTGCTAGCAGCACCCAACCGGCCGGACTAGCGGGAGGGCCATACCATGAGCAGTTCTTC. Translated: CASSTQPAGLAGGPYHEQFF. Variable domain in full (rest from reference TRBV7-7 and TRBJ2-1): GAGVSQSPRYKVTKRGQDVTLRCDPISSHATLYWYQQALGQGPEFLTYFNYEAQPDKSGLPSDRFSAERPEGSISTLTIQRTEQRDSAMYRCASSTQPAGLAGGPYHEQFFGPGTRLTVL.